This T cell receptor (beta chain) was sequenced during a study of cytomegalovirus exposure and HLA in healthy donors (dated by TCRdb to 2016 to 2017). Regarding the research as a whole: In an earlier analysis of around 540 of the donors, approximately 260 Gb of sequence data and 90 million to 120 million unique TCR beta sequences from about 180 million T cells were reported. About 330 gigabases of sequencing data and 70 million to 95 million unique TCR sequences made up an early release that covered nearly 650 HLA-typed donors. Rather than drawing on any new phenotypic data, the later analysis identified candidate immune exposures from TCR beta sequences and the way those sequences occurred across donors. Typing coverage differed by locus: A, B, C, DRB1 and DQB1 were typed in roughly 620-630 donors, DQA1 in 500 to 550, DPA1 in 606, and DPB1 in 472. The study aimed to test whether cataloging public T cell receptors could reveal signatures of past pathogen exposure. On average, roughly 250,000 unique TCR beta nucleotide sequences were sequenced per donor among 398 genotyped donors of the cohort, with roughly 18% of those sequences being non-productive. Both class I and class II loci were covered by HLA typing, at four-digit resolution. Four or five DR-DQ haplotypes were handled as single units for association and clustering because linkage in the cohort was strong. In a later genetic analysis, genome-wide SNP genotypes for about 65% of the 666 donors were used, and that subset was treated as a discovery cohort. The T cell repertoires of some 700 subjects were profiled by immunosequencing and related to cytomegalovirus serostatus. To predict cytomegalovirus infection status, the study brought together high-throughput TCR immunosequencing, statistical association of individual TCRs with disease status, and machine learning. To decide whether each TCR beta V gene segment behaved as functional or pseudogenic, an earlier analysis of 587 of the donors relied on high-throughput TCR beta sequencing. All discovery cohort repertoires had been generated using a single sequencing platform. In addition to the first cohort of 650 to 800 subjects, a separate validation cohort of approximately 130 different subjects was used. The genetic ancestry cluster associated with self-reported Caucasian donors included roughly four fifths of the 300 to 450 genotyped donors. A later analysis re-analyzed previously published TCR beta repertoires from hundreds of donors and added high-resolution HLA genotyping to study TCR occurrence patterns. Alongside the repertoire data, information on donor age, sex, ethnicity and CMV serostatus was compiled.

The CDR3 goes from the cysteine to the phenylalanine over 15 residues. Of the read, only the CDR3 DNA is kept; its 45 bases are in frame from base 1. CDR1 MNHEY and CDR2 SMNVEV are derived from the germline V gene (reference sequence). At the junction V is shortened by 2 bases and J by 2 bases, with 13 bases in between. Broader findings and caveats from the paper: In a later genetic analysis, a missense DCLRE1C variant was associated with V-gene and J-gene trimming of TCR beta chains, and the association was replicated in an independent cohort. A group of highly shared sequence variants was considered likely to be a technical artifact of the sequencing pipeline. Some IMGT-functional V segments, including TRBV6-2 and TRBV6-3, could not be told apart with the 87-base-pair reads, so those segments were excluded. About 17 rarely observed V segments, including chromosome 9 orphons, were excluded from the earlier analysis of a few hundred of the donors because counts were too low. The classifier was reported to diagnose cytomegalovirus status with high specificity and sensitivity in both the original and validation cohorts. Because HLA typing was unavailable for some donors at each locus, only the typed subset was used in association tests. Compared with equally common non-associated chains, HLA-associated TCR beta chains in a later analysis were more clonally expanded and had lower generation probabilities. In vitro tests confirmed that a few of the cytomegalovirus-associated TCR beta chains recognize cytomegalovirus antigens. Correlated functional status among segregating V segments might be attributable to linkage disequilibrium, but an unknown experimental factor could not be ruled out. It was suggested by the authors that the approach could potentially be generalized to other disease states and immunological phenotypes. A total of 164 TCR beta chains were listed by the study as associated with cytomegalovirus. A later analysis found that most CMV-associated TCR beta chains appeared HLA-restricted, with HLA associations seemingly driven largely by CMV exposure. In a later analysis, the rate of TCR association differed among HLA loci, with DRB1 alleles having the most associated TCRs and HLA-C alleles having the fewest. Compared with the approximately 720-donor mean, donors in an Asian-associated ancestry cluster had fewer N-insertions in productive TCRs, according to a later genetic analysis. When HLA alleles, especially DR and DQ, strongly co-occurred, TCR associations were difficult to assign to individual alleles. An earlier analysis of roughly 570 of the donors showed that most TCR beta V segments appeared in productive rearrangements either about 90% or about 30% of the time, which broadly matched IMGT annotations. While some public TCRs were present in many individuals, most TCR sequences turned up only very rarely across donors. In a later analysis, several top co-occurrence clusters were reported to appear linked to parvovirus B19, influenza, CMV and Epstein-Barr virus. Sequencing depth was assumed to be roughly uniform across donors in the presence/absence analyses, though that assumption may not hold. In a later analysis, 16,951 TCR beta sequences were associated with specific HLA alleles at a false discovery rate of 0.05. CMV serostatus was the only immune exposure information available for the cohort. In this cohort, only TCR beta chains were sequenced, and detectable features were limited by the absence of alpha or paired-chain data. A further reported finding was that TCR beta sequences accurately predicted the HLA-A and HLA-B alleles for most subjects in the first cohort.

Concerning this clone: Its specific antigen is unknown. Base qualities are missing; no much larger clone stands one base away.

Libraries were prepared through the immunoSEQ multiplex PCR assay. The multiplex PCR relied on a mix of 60 forward primers for TCR Vbeta segments and 13 reverse primers for TCR Jbeta segments. A multiplex PCR assay on genomic DNA amplified the CDR3 region of rearranged TCR beta genes. The Illumina HiSeq System was used to sequence the amplified TCR beta libraries as 87-base-pair reads. The study's processing was this. In a later analysis, 77 million or so unique TCR beta chains were counted across the roughly 610 repertoires, and roughly 10 million of these chains were shared by at least two donors. Raw reads were error-corrected and collapsed into unique sequences with a nearest-neighbor algorithm that merged closely related sequences to remove PCR and sequencing errors. To assign V, D and J gene segments, CDR3 sequences were aligned to IMGT reference sequences. For a sequence to be retained, a match of at least six nucleotides to both a V gene segment and a J gene segment was required. A rearrangement was called productive if the CDR3 had no stop codons and remained in frame with V and J, and every other rearrangement was called non-productive. Following IMGT convention, CDR3 was defined as the stretch from the second conserved V-encoded cysteine up to the conserved J-encoded phenylalanine. In an earlier analysis of more than 550 of the donors, sequences lacking an unambiguous match to a single V gene segment were excluded. In an earlier analysis of 450 to 750 of the donors, a V segment was called functional when productive rearrangements were above 56.7%, and segregating when the standard deviation between donors exceeded 5%. A statistical classification framework was built for diagnosing cytomegalovirus status from the catalog of TCR beta chain sequences. V and J gene assignment, in a later analysis, came from comparing TCR nucleotide sequences with IMGT/GENE-DB human TR gene sequences. A later analysis assigned CDR3 sequences and most-parsimonious VDJ recombination scenarios with the TCRdist pipeline. A later analysis defined each TCR beta chain by its CDR3 amino acid sequence plus V-gene family, and excluded reads lacking a unique V-gene family. A later analysis removed 500 to 600 highly shared, low-generation-probability nucleotide sequences to deal with suspected cross-contamination and a sequencing artifact. In a later analysis, a clonal expansion index for each public chain was calculated from normalized within-repertoire ranks of inferred template counts. A later analysis computed generation probabilities with a VDJ recombination model fitted to out-of-frame rearrangements, and checked the results against IGoR. Hypergeometric tests were used in a later analysis to score TCR-TCR, TCR-HLA and TCR-CMV co-occurrence, with a repertoire-size bias correction applied to the TCR pairs. In a later analysis, false discovery rates were estimated by permuting HLA or CMV assignments 20 times. In a later analysis, co-occurring TCRs were grouped using DBSCAN, with TCRdist sequence similarity added in when clustering inside HLA-allele-positive subsets. Co-occurrence clustering excluded repertoires with fewer than 30,000 or more than 120,000 public chains, plus five with anomalous nucleotide sharing. The table comes from immuneACCESS by way of TCRdb, which keeps in-frame sequences with V and J called. Part of the clones is missing from these tables; in studies checked, under half for an unresolved V gene and the rest for unknown reasons. D and trimming come from the DNA, and the V and J calls and clone size come from that table. Recorded for this sample are fewer than 85,000 clones; around 79% of them occurred a single time. Less than 7% of the sample is held by the ten biggest clonotypes.

The cohort was made up of 666 healthy bone marrow donors. Cohort members were all nominally healthy when sampled, although unrecorded immune exposures were likely present. The donor was CMV seropositive and was included in the group of 290 or so seropositive cohort members. A peripheral blood sample was collected from each donor, and TCR beta sequencing was performed on peripheral blood mononuclear cells. Genomic DNA extraction from the blood cell samples was performed with the Qiagen DNeasy Blood Extraction Kit. This sequence originates from a male donor in good health and CMV-seropositive. The rearranged segments are TRBV27 and TRBJ2-7; TRBD1 could be the D gene, as 5 bases match. Sequences were obtained from PBMCs. The CDR3 loop reads CASSLITGRTYEQYF. DNA sequence: TGTGCCAGCAGTTTAATCACAGGCCGTACCTACGAGCAGTACTTC.